This T cell receptor (beta chain) is drawn from a study of vaccination effects on CD4 cells after COVID-19. Overall study results and limits: Long after vaccination, the clones induced by infection and by vaccine shrank markedly in size.

Before sequencing, viral peptide pools were used by the ViraFEST assay to expand antigen-specific CD4+ T cells. At the end of approximately 10 days of culture, CD4+ T cells were isolated. PBMC were cultured at about 1.9 million per well with 8 to 10 IU/ml IL-2 and 8 to 10 ug/ml peptides. Half-medium replacement with IL-2 medium occurred on days 3 and 7. Worth noting for this clone: The antigen remains undetermined.

This CDR3 is 15 amino acids long. The germline CDR1 and CDR2 sequences are SEHNR and FQNEAQ (reference sequence). The J segment lost 1 base and the V segment lost 4 bases, leaving 4 bases of the junction unmatched. The protocol was immunoSEQ multiplex PCR, while the TCRdb copy is restricted to in-frame clones and leaves out a portion. The repertoire includes about 79,000 clones, approximately 81% of them detected once, and more than 1.5% sits in the top ten. The V and J genes are TRBV7-9 and TRBJ2-3; 8 nucleotides match TRBD2. Specimen: CD4+ T cells from PBMCs cultured with HCoV-229E spike peptides, collected before COVID-19 vaccination. This TCR was sampled from a human donor who received a COVID-19 vaccine. CDR3 bases: TGTGCCAGCAGCTCGACGGGACTAGGCACAGATACGCAGTATTTT. It is translated as CASSSTGLGTDTQYF.